This is a list of T cell receptor beta chains from one sample in a study of blood T cell repertoires in COVID-19. Data came from immunoSEQ multiplex PCR; TCRdb stores just in-frame clones and leaves some out. The table includes approximately 210,000 clones, 80% detected once. Specimen: PBMCs or T cells enriched from blood (not recorded which). The receptors were sampled from a man in his thirties or forties with acute COVID-19. Both conserved end residues are part of each CDR3.

V gene	J gene	CDR3 protein
TRBV12-3/TRBV12-4	TRBJ1-6	CASSGEGFSPLHF
TRBV7-6	TRBJ2-7	CASTLGTGVNHEQYF
TRBV30	TRBJ2-7	CAWSIATGTHYEQYF
TRBV7-9	TRBJ2-5	CASSPVLGGGETQYF
TRBV12-3/TRBV12-4	TRBJ1-5	CASSFTGDQPQHF
TRBV9	TRBJ1-2	CASSPQGGQGVGGYTF
TRBV2	TRBJ2-7	CASNSGWKDREQYF
TRBV10-1	TRBJ1-2	CAIRPGQGLYGYTF
TRBV5-1	TRBJ1-5	CASHPWTEPTVNQPQHF
TRBV19	TRBJ1-2	CASTTPGKTYYGYTF
TRBV6-1	TRBJ2-7	CASSEPTGSHEQYF
TRBV9	TRBJ1-1	CASSVRGGFTEAFF
TRBV18	TRBJ2-7	CASSPLGTGGEQYF
TRBV5-1	TRBJ1-2	CASSQTGGNYGYTF
TRBV7-7	TRBJ2-5	CASSLMGGETQYF